The present T cell receptor (beta chain) was sequenced within a study of T-cell memory formation after mild COVID-19. Study-wide background: Largely, the TCR clusters proved donor specific. Study-level findings and limits: Memory sampled before infection contained some responding clones, suggesting cross-reactive memory joined. Second-wave clones with a day 37 peak had unconfirmed SARS-CoV-2 specificity.

With 0 bases removed from V and 0 bases from J, the gap between germline ends came to 6 bases. Germline V gives CDR1 PRHDT, CDR2 FYEKMQ (reference sequence). This CDR3 has 16 amino acids. cDNA libraries for TCR alpha and TCR beta, carrying sample barcodes and UMIs, came from 5'RACE with constant-segment primers. TCRdb analysed the 5' RACE reads with MiXCR anew, one entry per CDR3 protein. The sample lists approximately 210,000 distinct CDR3 sequences, approximately 16% occurring once. A few counts support this clonotype. Its antigen remains unknown. The TCR comes from an adult woman who had mild COVID-19 (a few samples of this study predate the infection). Cell type and time point are not known. Sequencing was carried out using PBMCs or a T cell subset sorted from them (not recorded which). The chain couples TRBV13 to TRBJ1-6, with no clear D. The CDR3 DNA sequence: TGTGCCAGCAGCTTAGGGAAGAGCTCCTATAATTCACCCCTCCACTTT. Residues: CASSLGKSSYNSPLHF.